Here is one T cell receptor (beta chain) with its context. Its antigen is unknown. The time point is: week 11, during vaccination. A single vaccine dose contained 300 ug of mutant IDH1 20-mer peptide, and topical imiquimod was used with it. This sample stems from a study of a mutant IDH1 vaccine in newly diagnosed glioma. Study context: Weeks 1, 3, 5, 7, 11, 15, 19 and 23 were when patients received their eight vaccinations. Earlier treatment was radiotherapy, temozolomide, or both, with most getting both. Patients received vaccination from 4-6 weeks after radiotherapy alone, or with temozolomide cycles.

This table comes from immunoSEQ multiplex PCR, and its TCRdb copy is limited to in-frame clones, with some not included. The data contain about 61,000 clones, roughly 80% of them singletons. V was cut by 8 bases and J by 0 bases, with 13 bases left in between. Germline CDR1 is ENHRY and CDR2 is SYGVKD. The length of the CDR3 is 14 residues. This sequence joins TRBV10-3 and TRBJ1-1; possible D gene TRBD1, 5 bases. This TCR was sampled from a man in his forties or fifties with glioma. The source material was PBMCs, sampled from a glioma patient whose treatment included an IDH1 peptide vaccine. The chain's CDR3 is CAIGQGELNTEAFF. DNA of the CDR3: TGTGCCATCGGCCAGGGTGAGTTGAACACTGAAGCTTTCTTT.